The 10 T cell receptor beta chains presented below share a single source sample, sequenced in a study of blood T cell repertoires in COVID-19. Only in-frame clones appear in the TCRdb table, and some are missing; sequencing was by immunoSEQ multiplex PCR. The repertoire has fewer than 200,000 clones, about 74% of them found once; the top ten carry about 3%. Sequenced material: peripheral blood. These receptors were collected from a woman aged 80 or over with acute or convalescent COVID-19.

The CDR3 coding sequence is TGTGCCAGCAGCTTATACGGGGTAGATACGCAGTATTTT. Its translation is CASSLYGVDTQYF. The chain links TRBV7-8 to TRBJ2-3; TRBD2 is a possible D gene (5 bases). CDR3 length equals 13 residues. The germline gives CDR1 SGHVS, CDR2 FQNEAQ. V was pared by 2 bases and J by 5 bases, with 8 bases between.

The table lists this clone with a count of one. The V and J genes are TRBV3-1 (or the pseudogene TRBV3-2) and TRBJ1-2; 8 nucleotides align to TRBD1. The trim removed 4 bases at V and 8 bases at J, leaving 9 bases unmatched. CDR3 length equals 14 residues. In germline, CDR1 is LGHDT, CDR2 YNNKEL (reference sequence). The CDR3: CASSRTGSLGGYTF. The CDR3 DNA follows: TGTGCCAGCAGCCGGACAGGGTCCCTAGGCGGCTACACCTTC.

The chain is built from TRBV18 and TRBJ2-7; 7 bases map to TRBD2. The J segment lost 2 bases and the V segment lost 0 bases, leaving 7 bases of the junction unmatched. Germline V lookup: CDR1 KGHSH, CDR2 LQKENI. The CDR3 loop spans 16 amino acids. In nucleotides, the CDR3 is TGTGCCAGCTCACCACCGGTAGCGGGTAGCGCCTACGAGCAGTACTTC. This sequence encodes CASSPPVAGSAYEQYF.

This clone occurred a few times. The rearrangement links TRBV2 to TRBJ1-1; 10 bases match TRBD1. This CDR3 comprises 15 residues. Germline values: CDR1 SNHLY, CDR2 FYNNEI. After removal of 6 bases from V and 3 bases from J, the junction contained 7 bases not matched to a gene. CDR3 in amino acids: CASSYRDRGYTEAFF. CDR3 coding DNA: TGTGCCAGCAGCTACCGGGACAGGGGATACACTGAAGCTTTCTTT.

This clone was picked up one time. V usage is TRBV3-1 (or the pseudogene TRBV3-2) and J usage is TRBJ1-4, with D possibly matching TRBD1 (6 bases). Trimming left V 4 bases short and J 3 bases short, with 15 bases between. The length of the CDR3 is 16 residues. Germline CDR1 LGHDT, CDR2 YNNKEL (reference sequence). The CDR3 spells CASSRLQGGANEKLFF. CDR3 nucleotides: TGTGCCAGCAGCCGCCTACAGGGAGGGGCTAATGAAAAACTGTTTTTT.

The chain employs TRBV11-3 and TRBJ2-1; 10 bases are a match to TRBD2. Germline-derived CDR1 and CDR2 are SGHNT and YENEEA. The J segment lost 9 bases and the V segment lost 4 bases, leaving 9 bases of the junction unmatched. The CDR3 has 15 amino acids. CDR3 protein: CASSSEQREGTEQFF. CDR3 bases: TGTGCCAGCAGCTCCGAACAGCGGGAGGGTACTGAGCAGTTCTTC.

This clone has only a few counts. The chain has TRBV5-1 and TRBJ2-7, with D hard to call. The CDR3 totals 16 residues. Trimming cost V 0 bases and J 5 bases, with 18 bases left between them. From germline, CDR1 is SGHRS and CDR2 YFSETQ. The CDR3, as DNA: TGCGCCAGCAGCTTGGCCCCAGGTGACCCCGGTAACGAGCAGTACTTC. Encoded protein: CASSLAPGDPGNEQYF.

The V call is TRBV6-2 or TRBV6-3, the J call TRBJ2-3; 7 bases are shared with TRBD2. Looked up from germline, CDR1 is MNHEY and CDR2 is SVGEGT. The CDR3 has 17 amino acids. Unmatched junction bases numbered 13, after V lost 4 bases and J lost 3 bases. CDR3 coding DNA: TGTGCCAGCAGTTGGCCTCTAGAGCGGGGCTTGACAGATACGCAGTATTTT. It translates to CASSWPLERGLTDTQYF.

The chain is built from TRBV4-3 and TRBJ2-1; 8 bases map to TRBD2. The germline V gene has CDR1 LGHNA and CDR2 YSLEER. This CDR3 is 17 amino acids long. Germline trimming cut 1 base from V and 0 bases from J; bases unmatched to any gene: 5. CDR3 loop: CASSQGPAGVSYNEQFF. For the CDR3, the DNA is TGCGCCAGCAGCCAAGGGCCAGCGGGGGTCTCCTACAATGAGCAGTTCTTC.

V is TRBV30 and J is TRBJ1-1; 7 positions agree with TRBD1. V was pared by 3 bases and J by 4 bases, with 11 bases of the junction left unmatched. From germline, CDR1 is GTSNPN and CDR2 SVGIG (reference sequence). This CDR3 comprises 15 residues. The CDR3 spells CAWSKDEHRGTEAFF. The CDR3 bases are TGTGCCTGGAGCAAAGACGAACACAGGGGCACTGAAGCTTTCTTT.